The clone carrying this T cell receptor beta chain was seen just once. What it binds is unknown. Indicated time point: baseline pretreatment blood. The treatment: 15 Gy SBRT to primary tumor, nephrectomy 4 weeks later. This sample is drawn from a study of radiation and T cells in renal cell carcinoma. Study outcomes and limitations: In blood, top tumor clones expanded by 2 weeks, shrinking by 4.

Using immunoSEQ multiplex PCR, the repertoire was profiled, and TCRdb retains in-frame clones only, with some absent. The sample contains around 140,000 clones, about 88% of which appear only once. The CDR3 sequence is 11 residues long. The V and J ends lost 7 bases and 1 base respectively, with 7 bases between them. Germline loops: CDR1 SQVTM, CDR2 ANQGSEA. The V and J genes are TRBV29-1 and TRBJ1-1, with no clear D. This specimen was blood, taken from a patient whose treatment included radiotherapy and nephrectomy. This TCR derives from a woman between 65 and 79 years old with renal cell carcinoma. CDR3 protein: CSALGNTEAFF. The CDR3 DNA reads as TGCAGCGCCCTGGGGAACACTGAAGCTTTCTTT.